This T cell receptor beta chain came from a study of T-cell memory formation after mild COVID-19. This clonotype was seen only a few times. One entry per CDR3 protein, called by TCRdb with MiXCR from the 5' RACE reads. Here the sample spans a few hundred thousand distinct CDR3 sequences, roughly 15% being singletons. V was pared by 2 bases and J by 5 bases, with 15 bases between. The CDR3 is 16 residues long. Looked up from germline, CDR1 is SGHTA and CDR2 is FQGNSA. Sequencing used PBMCs or a T cell subset sorted from them (not recorded which). The chain recombines TRBV7-2 with TRBJ2-2; D is perhaps TRBD1 or TRBD2 (7 bases each). The TCR comes from a man aged 18 to 30 who had mild COVID-19 (a few samples of this study predate the infection). Cell type and time point are not known. This chain's CDR3 is CASSLIDREGTGELFF. The CDR3 DNA reads as TGTGCCAGCAGCTTAATAGACAGGGAGGGGACCGGGGAGCTGTTTTTT.